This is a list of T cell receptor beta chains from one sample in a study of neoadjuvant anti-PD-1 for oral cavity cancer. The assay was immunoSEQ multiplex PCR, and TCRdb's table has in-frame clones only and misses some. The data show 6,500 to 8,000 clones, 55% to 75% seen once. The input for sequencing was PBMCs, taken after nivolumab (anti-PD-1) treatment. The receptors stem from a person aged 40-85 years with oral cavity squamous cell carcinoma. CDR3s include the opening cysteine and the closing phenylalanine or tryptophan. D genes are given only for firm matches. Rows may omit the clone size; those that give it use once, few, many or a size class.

CDR3nt: TGTGCCAGCAGTGAAAGGGCCAACTTGCTCACAGATACGCAGTATTTT
CDR3aa: CASSERANLLTDTQYF
len: 16
j_gene: TRBJ2-3
v_gene: TRBV2
d_gene: NA
abundance: few

CDR3nt: TGTGCCAGCAGCTTGGCGGGGGGCGCAGGACACACTGAAGCTTTCTTT
CDR3aa: CASSLAGGAGHTEAFF
len: 16
j_gene: TRBJ1-1
v_gene: TRBV5-4
d_gene: NA
abundance: few

CDR3nt: TGTGCCAGCAGCTTTAAACCTGGGGCCAACGTCCTGACTTTC
CDR3aa: CASSFKPGANVLTF
len: 14
j_gene: TRBJ2-6
v_gene: TRBV7-3
d_gene: NA
abundance: NA

CDR3nt: TGTGCCAGCTCCGATCCGCGATCACCCCTCCACTTT
CDR3aa: CASSDPRSPLHF
len: 12
j_gene: TRBJ1-6
v_gene: TRBV5-4
d_gene: NA
abundance: NA

CDR3nt: TGTGCTAGTGGTTTGGGGGGGGCTCAAGCCAAAAACATTCAGTACTTC
CDR3aa: CASGLGGAQAKNIQYF
len: 16
j_gene: TRBJ2-4
v_gene: TRBV12-5
d_gene: NA
abundance: NA

CDR3nt: TGTGCCAGTGGGACAGAGGCCCTAAAGTACTTC
CDR3aa: CASGTEALKYF
len: 11
j_gene: TRBJ2-7
v_gene: TRBV27
d_gene: TRBD1
abundance: NA

CDR3nt: TGTGCCACCAGCAGCGAGGGACAGGGGGCATATGGAAACACCATATATTTT
CDR3aa: CATSSEGQGAYGNTIYF
len: 17
j_gene: TRBJ1-3
v_gene: TRBV15
d_gene: TRBD1
abundance: few

CDR3nt: TGTGCCAGCAGCGCCCGATCGGGACTAACCTACAATGAGCAGTTCTTC
CDR3aa: CASSARSGLTYNEQFF
len: 16
j_gene: TRBJ2-1
v_gene: TRBV9
d_gene: TRBD2
abundance: NA

CDR3nt: TGCGCCAGCAGCTTGGGTGGCGCAGGCGCTTCCGGGGAGCTGTTTTTT
CDR3aa: CASSLGGAGASGELFF
len: 16
j_gene: TRBJ2-2
v_gene: TRBV5-1
d_gene: NA
abundance: NA

CDR3nt: TGCGCCAGCTGGGCCGGGACACTGAACACTGAAGCTTTCTTT
CDR3aa: CASWAGTLNTEAFF
len: 14
j_gene: TRBJ1-1
v_gene: TRBV23-1
d_gene: NA
abundance: once

CDR3nt: TGTGCCAGCAGTGATCGGGAGACCGGGGCCAACGTCCTGACTTTC
CDR3aa: CASSDRETGANVLTF
len: 15
j_gene: TRBJ2-6
v_gene: TRBV6-4
d_gene: NA
abundance: few

CDR3nt: TGTGCCAGCAGCCCCGCAGGGTTGTCCTACGAGCAGTACTTC
CDR3aa: CASSPAGLSYEQYF
len: 14
j_gene: TRBJ2-7
v_gene: TRBV7-8
d_gene: NA
abundance: few